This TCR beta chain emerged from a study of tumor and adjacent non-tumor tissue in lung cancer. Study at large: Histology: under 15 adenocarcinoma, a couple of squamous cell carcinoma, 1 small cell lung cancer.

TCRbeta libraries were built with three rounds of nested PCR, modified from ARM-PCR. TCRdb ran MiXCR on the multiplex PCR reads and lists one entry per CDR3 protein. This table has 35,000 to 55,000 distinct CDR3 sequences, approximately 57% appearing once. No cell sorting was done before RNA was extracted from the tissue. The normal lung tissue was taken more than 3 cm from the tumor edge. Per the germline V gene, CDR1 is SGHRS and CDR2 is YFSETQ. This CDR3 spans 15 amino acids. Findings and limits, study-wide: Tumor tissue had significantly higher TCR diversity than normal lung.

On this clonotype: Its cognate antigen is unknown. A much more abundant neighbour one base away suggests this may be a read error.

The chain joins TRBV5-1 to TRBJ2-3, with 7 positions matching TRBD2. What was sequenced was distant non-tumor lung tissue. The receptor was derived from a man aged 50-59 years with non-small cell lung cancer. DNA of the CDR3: TGCGCCAGCACCTTGAGGCGGGAGCGCGCAGATACGCAGTATTTT. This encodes CASTLRRERADTQYF.